These T cell receptor beta chains were read from a single sample in a study of T-cell reconstitution after alpha-beta-depleted transplantation in children. MiXCR, run by TCRdb on the PCR reads, gives a single entry per CDR3 protein. Of fewer than 1 million distinct CDR3 sequences in the sample, about 15% were seen once. This specimen consisted of PBMCs, mostly from graft donor cells, obtained 360 days after TCRalphabeta/CD19-depleted stem cell transplant. These receptors all stem from a male patient younger than 18 who had a stem cell transplant for acute lymphoblastic leukemia, so the T cells may come from the graft donor. Each CDR3 is given with its conserved first and last residue. The D gene is left open where the match is weak. Only part of the rows carry a size: once, few, many, or a class if the clone is expanded.

>many|-|TRBV20-1|TRBJ2-1
TGCAGTGCTAGAGATCTGGTAGGGGCCCATAATGAGCAGTTCTTC
CSARDLVGAHNEQFF
>once|-|TRBV12-3/TRBV12-4|TRBJ1-1
TGTGCCAGCAGTTCTCCGACAGGACATGGGGACACTGAAGCTTTCTTT
CASSSPTGHGDTEAFF
>-|-|TRBV18|TRBJ1-4
TGTGCCAGCTCCCACACACAGGCGGCGAATGAAAAACTGTTTTTT
CASSHTQAANEKLFF
>-|TRBD2|TRBV20-1|TRBJ2-7
TGCAGTGCTAGAGTACTAGCGGGAGCCTTTCAGCAGTACTTC
CSARVLAGAFQQYF
>few|TRBD1|TRBV7-8|TRBJ2-2
TGTGCCAGCAGCTTGTACAGGGGGCGAGCCGGGGAGCTGTTTTTT
CASSLYRGRAGELFF
>-|-|TRBV29-1|TRBJ2-1
TGCAGCGCTCCCGGGAGTCGGAATGAGCAGTTCTTC
CSAPGSRNEQFF
>many|-|TRBV7-9|TRBJ1-1
TGTGCCAGCAGCTTTGAGGCCTACATGAACACTGAAGCTTTCTTT
CASSFEAYMNTEAFF
>-|TRBD2|TRBV18|TRBJ2-1
TGTGCCAGCTCACCTAAGTTTCTAAGCGGGAGCTCCTACAATGAGCAGTTCTTC
CASSPKFLSGSSYNEQFF
>-|-|TRBV6-1|TRBJ1-2
TGTGCCAGCAGACAGCCCTCCTGGGGGGCAGGTGGTAGGGTTGGCTACACCTTC
CASRQPSWGAGGRVGYTF
>few|TRBD1|TRBV7-9|TRBJ1-6
TGTGCCAGCAGTCCGACAGGGGAGGCCTATAATTCACCCCTCCACTTT
CASSPTGEAYNSPLHF
>-|TRBD1|TRBV5-1|TRBJ1-2
TGCGCCAGCAGCTTGGCCGGCCGGACAGGGAGCGCAGCTGGCTACACCTTC
CASSLAGRTGSAAGYTF
>few|TRBD1|TRBV20-1|TRBJ2-7
TGCAGTGCTAGAGATTGGCGACAGGGGGCCTACGAGCAGTACTTC
CSARDWRQGAYEQYF
>few|-|TRBV7-2|TRBJ2-7
TGTGCCAGCAGCTTAGGGACGGGGCGAGCCGAGCAGTACTTC
CASSLGTGRAEQYF